The T cell receptor beta chain under discussion was sequenced for a study of T cell responses to AZD1222 COVID-19 vaccine (dated by TCRdb to the early 2020s). In terms of the full investigation: AZD1222 recipients whose second dose came at about 4 weeks and those whose second dose came at about 12 weeks were combined into one group, since spike-specific TCR depth and breadth did not differ between the two schedules. A total of approximately 240 trial participants underwent TCR sequencing, of whom some 210 received two doses of AZD1222 and some 26 received two doses of the MenACWY control vaccine. Enrollment into the trials was organized by age into subgroups of 18-55, 56-69 and 70-plus years, and those subgroups contained roughly 140, 27 and 60 TCR-sequenced participants, respectively.

The meaning of the sample's time point label: baseline before first vaccination. Samples from vaccinated people were obtained from the UK trials COV001 and COV002, which included a single-blind randomized controlled phase 2/3 trial of AZD1222 (ChAdOx1 nCoV-19) in healthy adults. Trial participant PBMC samples were collected at day 0 and day 28 after the second dose for TCRbeta chain sequencing. The CDR3 regions of human TCRbeta chains were analyzed by immunosequencing. The study's own analysis went as follows. Repertoire TCRs were matched against a reference library of SARS-CoV-2-specific TCRs generated with the MIRA antigen-specificity platform. Breadth meant the fraction of unique TCRs that were SARS-CoV-2-associated, whereas depth meant the fraction of total T cells that were SARS-CoV-2-associated. Each spike-specific TCR was assigned to its reactive spike region and to a CD4 or CD8 class using the MIRA data. Log10-transformed breadth and depth values were compared by one-way ANOVA with Sidak's multiple comparisons tests. As stored in TCRdb, this immuneACCESS dataset retains in-frame rearrangements with V and J assigned. A fraction of the clones does not appear; measured against another copy, unresolved V genes explain less than half of the discrepancy, and the remainder lacks a known reason. V, J and clone size reflect that table, while D and trimming were determined from the DNA. Within this sample are tens of thousands of clones, with 70% to 90% of them counted one time only. The ten largest clones add up to less than 15% of the sample.

Findings and caveats that apply to the study as a whole: Because no samples from the day 14 peak response were available, repertoires could be characterized only after the peak T cell response. In the small 56-69-year group, the increase in depth fell short of significance, most likely because of low power. Participants were mostly white British and included more females than males, and it was suggested by the authors that clonal diversity may have been underestimated. After two AZD1222 doses, both the breadth and the depth of spike-specific TCRs were significantly higher than at day 0 and than in MenACWY recipients. Reportedly, close to half of the unique spike-specific TCRs recognized epitopes lying outside the regions that are mutated in the B.1.351 and B.1.1.7 variants. Conclusions about previously exposed vaccinees are limited because only a handful of AZD1222 recipients were SARS-CoV-2 seropositive at baseline. Vaccine-associated CD4 TCRs spanned the whole spike protein, with dominant responses in regions 160-218 and 743-854.

As encoded in the germline V gene (reference sequence), CDR1 is DFQATT while CDR2 is SNEGSKA. The CDR3 numbers 11 residues from cysteine through phenylalanine. Only CDR3 DNA is held: 33 bases, read in frame from base 1. At the junction V is shortened by 6 bases and J by 8 bases, with 13 bases in between. About this clone itself: What antigen it recognizes has not been identified. No qualities accompany the bases; no much larger clone lies one base away.

The sample here was peripheral blood, taken on day 0 of AZD1222 vaccination. The sequence links TRBV20-1 to TRBJ1-2, with the identity of the D gene unclear. The source of this sequence is an adult in good health. The CDR3 reads CSAMEGYGYTF. Read as DNA, the sequence is TGCAGTGCCATGGAGGGCTACGGCTACACCTTC.